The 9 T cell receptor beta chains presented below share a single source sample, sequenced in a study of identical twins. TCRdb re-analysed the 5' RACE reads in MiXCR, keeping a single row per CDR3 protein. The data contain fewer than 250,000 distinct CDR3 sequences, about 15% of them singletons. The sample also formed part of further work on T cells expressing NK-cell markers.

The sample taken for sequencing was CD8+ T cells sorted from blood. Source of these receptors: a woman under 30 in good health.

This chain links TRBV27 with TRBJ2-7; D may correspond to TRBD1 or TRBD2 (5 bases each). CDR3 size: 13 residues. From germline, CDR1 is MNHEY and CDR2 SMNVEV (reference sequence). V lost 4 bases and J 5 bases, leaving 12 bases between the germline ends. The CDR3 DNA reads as TGTGCCAGCAGTTGGGGGATTGAGGACGAGCAGTACTTC. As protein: CASSWGIEDEQYF.

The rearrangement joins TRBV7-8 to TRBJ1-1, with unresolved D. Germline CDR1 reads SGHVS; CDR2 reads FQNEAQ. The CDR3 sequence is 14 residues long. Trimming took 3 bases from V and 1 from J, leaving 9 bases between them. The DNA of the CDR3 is TGTGCCAGCAGCTTCCTAACATGGAACACTGAAGCTTTCTTT. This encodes CASSFLTWNTEAFF.

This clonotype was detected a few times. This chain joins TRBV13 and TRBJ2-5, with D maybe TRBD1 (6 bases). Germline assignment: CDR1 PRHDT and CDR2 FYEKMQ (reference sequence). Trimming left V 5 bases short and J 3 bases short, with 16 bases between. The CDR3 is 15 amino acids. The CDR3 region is CASSPSGGGEETQYF. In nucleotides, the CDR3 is TGTGCCAGCAGCCCGTCGGGTGGGGGCGAAGAGACCCAGTACTTC.

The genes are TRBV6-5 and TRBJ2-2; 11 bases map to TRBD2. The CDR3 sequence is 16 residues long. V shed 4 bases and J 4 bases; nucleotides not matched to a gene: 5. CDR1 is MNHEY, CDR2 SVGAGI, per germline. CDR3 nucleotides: TGTGCCAGCAGTTCCCGGACTAGCGGGTTCACCGGGGAGCTGTTTTTT. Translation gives CASSSRTSGFTGELFF.

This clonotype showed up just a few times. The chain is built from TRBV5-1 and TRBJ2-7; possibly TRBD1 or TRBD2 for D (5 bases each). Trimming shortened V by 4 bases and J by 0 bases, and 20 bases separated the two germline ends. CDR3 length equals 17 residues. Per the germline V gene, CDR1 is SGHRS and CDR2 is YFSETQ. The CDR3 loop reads CASSPTALGRNSYEQYF. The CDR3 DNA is TGCGCCAGCAGCCCGACTGCCCTGGGACGGAACTCCTACGAGCAGTACTTC.

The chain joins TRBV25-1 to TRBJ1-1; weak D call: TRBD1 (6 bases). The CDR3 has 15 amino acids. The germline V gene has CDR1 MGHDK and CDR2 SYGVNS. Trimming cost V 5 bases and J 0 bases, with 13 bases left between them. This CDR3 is CASSNREGLNTEAFF. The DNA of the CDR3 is TGTGCCAGCAGTAACAGGGAGGGACTGAACACTGAAGCTTTCTTT.

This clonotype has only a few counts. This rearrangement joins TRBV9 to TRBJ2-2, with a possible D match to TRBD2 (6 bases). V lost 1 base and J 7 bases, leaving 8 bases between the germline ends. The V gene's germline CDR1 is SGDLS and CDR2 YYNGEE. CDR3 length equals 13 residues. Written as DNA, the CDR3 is TGTGCCAGCAGCGTATACGGGAGCGGGGAGCTGTTTTTT. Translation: CASSVYGSGELFF.

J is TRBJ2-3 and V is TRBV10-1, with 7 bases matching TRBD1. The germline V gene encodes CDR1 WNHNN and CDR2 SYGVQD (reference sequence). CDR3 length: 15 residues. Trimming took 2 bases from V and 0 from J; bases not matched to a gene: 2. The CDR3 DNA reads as TGCGCCAGCAGTGAGGTGGGACAGAGCACAGATACGCAGTATTTT. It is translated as CASSEVGQSTDTQYF.

The CDR3: CASSEGSGGAHTQYF. Here the CDR3 DNA reads TGTGCCAGCAGTGAAGGGAGCGGGGGGGCACATACGCAGTATTTT. This chain joins TRBV6-1 and TRBJ2-3; TRBD2 matches at 10 bases. The CDR3 contains 15 residues. The germline V gene encodes CDR1 MNHNS and CDR2 SASEGT. The trim removed 1 base at V and 7 bases at J, leaving 5 bases unmatched.